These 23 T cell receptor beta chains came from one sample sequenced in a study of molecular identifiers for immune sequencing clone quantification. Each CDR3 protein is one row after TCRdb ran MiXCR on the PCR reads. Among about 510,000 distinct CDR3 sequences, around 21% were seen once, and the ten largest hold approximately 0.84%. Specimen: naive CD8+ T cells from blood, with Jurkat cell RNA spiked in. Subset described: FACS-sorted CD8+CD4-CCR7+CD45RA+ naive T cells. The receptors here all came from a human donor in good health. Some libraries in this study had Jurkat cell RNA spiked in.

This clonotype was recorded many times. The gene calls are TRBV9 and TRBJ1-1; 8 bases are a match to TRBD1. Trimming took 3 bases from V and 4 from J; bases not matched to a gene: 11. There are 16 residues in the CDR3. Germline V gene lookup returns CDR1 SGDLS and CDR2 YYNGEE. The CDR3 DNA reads TGTGCCAGCAGCGCACACAGCCCAGACAGGGGCACTGAAGCTTTCTTT. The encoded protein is CASSAHSPDRGTEAFF.

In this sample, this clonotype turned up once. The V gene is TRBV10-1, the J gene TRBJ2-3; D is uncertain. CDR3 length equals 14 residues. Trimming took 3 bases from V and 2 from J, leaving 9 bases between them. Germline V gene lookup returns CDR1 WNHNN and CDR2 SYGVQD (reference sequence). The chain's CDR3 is CASSENPSTDTQYF. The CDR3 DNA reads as TGCGCCAGCAGTGAAAATCCCTCCACAGATACGCAGTATTTT.

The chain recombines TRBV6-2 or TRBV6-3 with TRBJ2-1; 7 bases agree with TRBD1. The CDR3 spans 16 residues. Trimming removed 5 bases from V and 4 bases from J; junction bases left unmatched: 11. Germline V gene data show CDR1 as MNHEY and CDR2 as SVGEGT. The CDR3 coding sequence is TGTGCCAGCAGTAACCCCTACAGGGGTGATTACAATGAGCAGTTCTTC. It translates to CASSNPYRGDYNEQFF.

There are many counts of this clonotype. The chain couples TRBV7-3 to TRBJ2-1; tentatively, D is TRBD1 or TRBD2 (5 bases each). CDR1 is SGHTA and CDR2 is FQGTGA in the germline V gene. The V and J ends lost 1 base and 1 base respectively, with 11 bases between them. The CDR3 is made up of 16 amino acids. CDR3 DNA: TGTGCCAGCAGCTTAAGAGGGACCCTTTCCTACAATGAGCAGTTCTTC. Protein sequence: CASSLRGTLSYNEQFF.

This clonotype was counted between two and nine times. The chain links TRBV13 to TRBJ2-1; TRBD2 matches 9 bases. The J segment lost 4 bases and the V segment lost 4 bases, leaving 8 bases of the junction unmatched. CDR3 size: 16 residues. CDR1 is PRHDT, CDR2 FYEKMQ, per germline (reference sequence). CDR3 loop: CASSSAGTSSYNEQFF. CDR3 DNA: TGTGCCAGCAGCTCCGCCGGGACTAGCTCTTACAATGAGCAGTTCTTC.

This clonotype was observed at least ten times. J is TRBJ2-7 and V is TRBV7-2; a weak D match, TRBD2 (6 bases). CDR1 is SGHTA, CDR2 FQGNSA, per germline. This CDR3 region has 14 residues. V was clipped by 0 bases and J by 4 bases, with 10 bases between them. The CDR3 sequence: CASSLAGGLYEQYF. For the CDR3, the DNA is TGTGCCAGCAGCTTAGCGGGGGGTTTATACGAGCAGTACTTC.

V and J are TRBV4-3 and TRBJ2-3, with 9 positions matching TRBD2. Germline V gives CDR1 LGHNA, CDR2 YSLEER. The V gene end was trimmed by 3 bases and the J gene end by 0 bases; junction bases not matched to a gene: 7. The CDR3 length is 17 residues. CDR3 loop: CASSHSSGSLSTDTQYF. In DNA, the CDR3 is TGCGCCAGCAGCCATAGTAGCGGGAGTCTAAGCACAGATACGCAGTATTTT.

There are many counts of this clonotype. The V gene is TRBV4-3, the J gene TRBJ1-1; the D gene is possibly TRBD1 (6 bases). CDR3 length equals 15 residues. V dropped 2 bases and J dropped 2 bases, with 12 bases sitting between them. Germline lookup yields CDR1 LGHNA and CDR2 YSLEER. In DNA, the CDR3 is TGCGCCAGCAGCCAACATCAACAGGGTAACACTGAAGCTTTCTTT. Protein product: CASSQHQQGNTEAFF.

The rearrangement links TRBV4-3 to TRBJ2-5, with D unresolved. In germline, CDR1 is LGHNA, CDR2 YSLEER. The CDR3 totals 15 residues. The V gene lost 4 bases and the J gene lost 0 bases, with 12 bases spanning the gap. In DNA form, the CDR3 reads TGCGCCAGCAGCCTTCTAGTGGGCGACCAAGAGACCCAGTACTTC. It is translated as CASSLLVGDQETQYF.

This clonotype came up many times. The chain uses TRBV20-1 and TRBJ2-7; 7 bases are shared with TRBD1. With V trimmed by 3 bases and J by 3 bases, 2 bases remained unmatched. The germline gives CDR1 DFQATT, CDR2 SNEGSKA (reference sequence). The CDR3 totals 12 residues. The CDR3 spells CSASSGGYEQYF. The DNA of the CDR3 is TGCAGTGCTAGTTCAGGGGGCTACGAGCAGTACTTC.

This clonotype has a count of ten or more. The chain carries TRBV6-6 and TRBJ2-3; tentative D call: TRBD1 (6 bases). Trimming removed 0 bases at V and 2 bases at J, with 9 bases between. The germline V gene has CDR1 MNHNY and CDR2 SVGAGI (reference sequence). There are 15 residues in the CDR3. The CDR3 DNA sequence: TGTGCCAGCAGTTACTCGGACAGCTCCACAGATACGCAGTATTTT. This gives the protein CASSYSDSSTDTQYF.

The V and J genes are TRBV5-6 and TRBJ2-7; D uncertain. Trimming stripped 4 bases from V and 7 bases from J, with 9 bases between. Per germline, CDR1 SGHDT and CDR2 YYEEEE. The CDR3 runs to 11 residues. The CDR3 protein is CASSILREQYF. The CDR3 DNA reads TGTGCCAGCAGCATTCTCAGGGAGCAGTACTTC.

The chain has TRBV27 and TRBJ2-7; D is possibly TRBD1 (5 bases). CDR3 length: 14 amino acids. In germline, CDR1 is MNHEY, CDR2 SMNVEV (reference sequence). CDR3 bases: TGTGCGACTCGACCCGTGCATTCCAGGGACGAGCAGTACTTC. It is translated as CATRPVHSRDEQYF.

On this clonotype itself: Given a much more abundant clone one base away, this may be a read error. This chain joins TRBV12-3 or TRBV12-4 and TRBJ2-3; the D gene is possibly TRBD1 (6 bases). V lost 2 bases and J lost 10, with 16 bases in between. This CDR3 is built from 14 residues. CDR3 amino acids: CASSLQGPPDAQYF. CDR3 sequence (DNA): TGTGCCAGCAGTTTACAGGGGCCCCCGGATGCGCAGTATTTT.

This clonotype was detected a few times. The CDR3 spells CASSVEGGAKQYF. CDR3 coding DNA: TGTGCCAGCAGCGTAGAAGGGGGGGCAAAGCAGTATTTT. The chain employs TRBV9 and TRBJ2-3, with D perhaps matching TRBD2 (7 bases). The V gene's germline CDR1 is SGDLS and CDR2 YYNGEE. This CDR3 is built from 13 residues. Trimming took off 0 bases at V and 11 bases at J, with 13 bases between the two ends.

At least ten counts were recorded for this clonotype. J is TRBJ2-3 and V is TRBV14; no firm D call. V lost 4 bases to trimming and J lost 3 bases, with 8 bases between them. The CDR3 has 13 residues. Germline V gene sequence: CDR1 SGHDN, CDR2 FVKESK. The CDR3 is CASSLFFTDTQYF. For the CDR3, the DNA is TGTGCCAGCAGCCTATTCTTTACAGATACGCAGTATTTT.

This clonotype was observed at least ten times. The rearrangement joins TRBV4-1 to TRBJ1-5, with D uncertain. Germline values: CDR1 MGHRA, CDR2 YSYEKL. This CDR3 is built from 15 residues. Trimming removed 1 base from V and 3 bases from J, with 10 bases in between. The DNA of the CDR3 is TGCGCCAGCAGCCAAGTAGGAGACCCCAATCAGCCCCAGCATTTT. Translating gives CASSQVGDPNQPQHF.

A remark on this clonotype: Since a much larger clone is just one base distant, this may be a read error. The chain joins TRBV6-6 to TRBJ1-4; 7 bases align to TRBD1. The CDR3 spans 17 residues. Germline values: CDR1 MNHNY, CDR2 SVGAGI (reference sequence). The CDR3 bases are TGTGCCAGCAGTTACCATCCAGGGGGGGAAACTGATGAAAAACTGTTTTTT. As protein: CASSYHPGGETDEKLFF.

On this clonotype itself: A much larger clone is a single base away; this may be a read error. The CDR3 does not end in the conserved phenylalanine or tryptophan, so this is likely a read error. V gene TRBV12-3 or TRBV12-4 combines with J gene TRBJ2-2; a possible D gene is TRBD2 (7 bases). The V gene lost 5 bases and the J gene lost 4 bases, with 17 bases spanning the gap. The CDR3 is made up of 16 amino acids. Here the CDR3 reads CASSPGEGPSTGELFL. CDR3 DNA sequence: TGTGCCAGCAGTCCAGGGGAGGGGCCAAGCACCGGGGAGCTGTTTCTT.

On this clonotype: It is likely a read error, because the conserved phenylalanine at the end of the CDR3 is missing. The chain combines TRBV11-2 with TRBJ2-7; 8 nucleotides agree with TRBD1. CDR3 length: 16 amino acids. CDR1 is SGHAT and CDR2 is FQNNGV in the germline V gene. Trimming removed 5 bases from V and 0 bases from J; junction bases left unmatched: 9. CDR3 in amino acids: CASSPSAGTGSYEQYS. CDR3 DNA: TGTGCCAGCAGCCCCAGCGCCGGGACAGGCTCCTACGAGCAGTACTCC.

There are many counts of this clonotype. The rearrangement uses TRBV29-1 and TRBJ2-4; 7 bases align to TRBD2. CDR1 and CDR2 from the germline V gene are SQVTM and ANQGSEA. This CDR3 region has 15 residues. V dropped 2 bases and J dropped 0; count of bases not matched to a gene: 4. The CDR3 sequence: CSVEREGRAKNIQYF. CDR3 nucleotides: TGCAGCGTTGAAAGGGAGGGGAGAGCCAAAAACATTCAGTACTTC.

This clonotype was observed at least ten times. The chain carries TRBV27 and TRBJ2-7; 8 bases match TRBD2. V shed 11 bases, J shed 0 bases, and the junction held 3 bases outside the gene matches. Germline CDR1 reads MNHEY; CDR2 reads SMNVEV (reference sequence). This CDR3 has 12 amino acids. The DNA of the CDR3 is TGTGCCTGCGGGGGGAGCTCCTACGAGCAGTACTTC. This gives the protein CACGGSSYEQYF.

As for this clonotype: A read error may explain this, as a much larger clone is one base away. CDR3 region: CASSLGGENIRYF. CDR3 coding DNA: TGTGCCAGCAGCTTAGGGGGGGAAAACATTCGGTACTTC. The gene calls are TRBV7-9 and TRBJ2-4, with D perhaps matching TRBD2 (6 bases). In germline, CDR1 is SEHNR, CDR2 FQNEAQ (reference sequence). CDR3 size: 13 residues.